The rows below give T cell receptor beta chains drawn from one sample of a study of CD8 T cells in ankylosing spondylitis. One entry per CDR3 protein results from TCRdb running MiXCR on the 5' RACE reads. The table shows about 250,000 distinct CDR3 sequences, with more than 9% occurring only once. Sequencing used blood, either unsorted or a sorted T cell fraction (not recorded which). Receptors were obtained from a male donor with ankylosing spondylitis or in good health (not recorded which). CDR3s include the opening cysteine and the closing phenylalanine or tryptophan. D genes are given only for firm matches. Clone size appears in some rows only: once, few, many, or a class for an expanded clone.

j_gene,abundance,d_gene,v_gene,CDR3nt,CDR3aa
TRBJ2-7,few,.,TRBV3-1,TGTGCCAGCAGCCCAGCTAGTCACATCTACGAGCAGTACTTC,CASSPASHIYEQYF
TRBJ1-5,many,TRBD1,TRBV6-2/TRBV6-3,TGTGCCAGCAGTTCTCGCATTGGGACAGGGTGGGATCAGCCCCAGCATTTT,CASSSRIGTGWDQPQHF
TRBJ2-3,many,TRBD2,TRBV5-1,TGCGCCAGCAGCTCGATAGCGGGGGCAGATACGCAGTATTTT,CASSSIAGADTQYF
TRBJ1-1,many,.,TRBV6-6,TGTGCCAGCAGCCCACCGGGCCATGAAGCTTTCTTT,CASSPPGHEAFF
TRBJ1-3,few,.,TRBV10-3,TGTGCCATCACGGGCAGAACCGGAAACACCATATATTTT,CAITGRTGNTIYF
TRBJ1-4,many,TRBD1,TRBV5-6,TGTGCCAGCAGCGACCGGGACAGGGTGTTTTTT,CASSDRDRVFF
TRBJ2-3,.,.,TRBV20-1,TGCAGTGCTCTAAAGGGGACAGATACGCAGTATTTT,CSALKGTDTQYF
TRBJ1-2,many,TRBD1,TRBV20-1,TGCAGTGCCAAGTCGGGACAGGGCTATGGCTACACCTTC,CSAKSGQGYGYTF
TRBJ2-4,many,.,TRBV5-6,TGTGCCAGCAGCTTCGAAAGCATGCCACTCGCCAAAAACATTCAGTACTTC,CASSFESMPLAKNIQYF
TRBJ1-4,.,.,TRBV18,TGTGCCAGCTCACCACCTGTGAATGAAAAACTGTTTTTT,CASSPPVNEKLFF
TRBJ1-5,.,.,TRBV11-3,TGTGCCAGCAGCTCTTTCGGAGAACAGCCCCAGCATTTT,CASSSFGEQPQHF
TRBJ2-3,.,TRBD2,TRBV27,TGTGCCAGCAGTTTAGCGGGGGACCACACAGATACGCAGTATTTT,CASSLAGDHTDTQYF
TRBJ1-5,few,TRBD1,TRBV12-3/TRBV12-4,TGTGCCAGCAGCCCACAGGGGGTGAGCAATCAGCCCCAGCATTTT,CASSPQGVSNQPQHF
TRBJ2-1,.,.,TRBV5-6,TGTGCCAGCAGCTTGGCTAGGATGGATGAGCAGTTCTTC,CASSLARMDEQFF
TRBJ2-5,.,.,TRBV4-2,TGTGCCAGCAGCCCTGGGATCGGCAGGGCCTACCCCCAGGAGACCCAGTACTTC,CASSPGIGRAYPQETQYF
TRBJ2-1,many,TRBD2,TRBV12-3/TRBV12-4,TGTGCCAGCAGTTTAGGGGCGGGGGGGCCGAGTGAGCAGTTCTTC,CASSLGAGGPSEQFF
TRBJ1-1,many,TRBD1,TRBV12-3/TRBV12-4,TGTGCCAGCAGTTCCTCCGGGACAGTCATCGAGCCAGCTTTCTTT,CASSSSGTVIEPAFF
TRBJ2-7,many,TRBD2,TRBV29-1,TGCAGCGTTGAAGATCGGATCGGGGGGTACGAGCAGTACTTC,CSVEDRIGGYEQYF
TRBJ2-1,many,.,TRBV4-2,TGTGCCAGCAGCCAAGGCCCAGAGTCTAATGAGCAGTTCTTC,CASSQGPESNEQFF
TRBJ2-1,many,.,TRBV12-3/TRBV12-4,TGTGCCAGCAGTTTCACCCCAGACAATGAGCAGTTCTTC,CASSFTPDNEQFF
TRBJ2-7,many,TRBD1,TRBV5-1,TGCGCCAGCAGCTCGTCGGGACAGCCCGGGAAGCAGTACTTC,CASSSSGQPGKQYF
TRBJ2-7,many,.,TRBV5-1,TGCGCCAGCAGAAATGCGGACTTAAGCTCCTACGAGCAGTACTTC,CASRNADLSSYEQYF
TRBJ1-2,many,.,TRBV20-1,TGCAGTGCTAGGCCAAGCAACTATGGCTACACCTTC,CSARPSNYGYTF
TRBJ2-3,.,.,TRBV7-9,TGTGCCAGCAGCTTAGTTGGACGGAAAGCAGATACGCAGTATTTT,CASSLVGRKADTQYF
TRBJ1-5,many,.,TRBV12-3/TRBV12-4,TGTGCCAGCACTAAAGACCTGGCTGGTCAGCCCCAGCATTTT,CASTKDLAGQPQHF
TRBJ1-1,few,.,TRBV5-6,TGTGCCAGCAGCTGGGGGGCCAAATTGAACACTGAAGCTTTCTTT,CASSWGAKLNTEAFF